Listed below are T cell receptor beta chains from one sample, sequenced in a study of identical twins. TCRdb reprocessed the 5' RACE reads via MiXCR and lists one record per CDR3 protein. The repertoire consists of some 500,000 distinct CDR3 sequences, with 9.6% occurring once and the leading ten covering roughly 3%. The data also belong to a second study, concerning yellow fever vaccine responses in identical twins.

The sequenced material came from PBMCs. The receptors derive from a woman between 18 and 30 years old in good health. Each CDR3 is given with its conserved first and last residue. D genes are given only for firm matches. Only some rows state a clone size, as once, few, many or a class for expanded clones.

v_gene	d_gene	abundance	j_gene	CDR3nt	CDR3aa
TRBV7-2	TRBD1	few	TRBJ1-2	TGTGCCAGCAGCTCTTGGACAGGGGGCAAACTATACTATGGCTACACCTTC	CASSSWTGGKLYYGYTF
TRBV24-1	-	-	TRBJ2-1	TGTGCCACCGGGGACTTGGCTGGTGAGCAGTTCTTC	CATGDLAGEQFF
TRBV20-1	TRBD2	many	TRBJ2-7	TGCAGTGCTGCTACTAGCGGGGGACTCTACGAGCAGTACTTC	CSAATSGGLYEQYF
TRBV3-1	TRBD1	many	TRBJ2-1	TGTGCCAGCAGCCGACCGGGACAGGGTCGGGATGAGCAGTTCTTC	CASSRPGQGRDEQFF
TRBV10-3	TRBD1	-	TRBJ1-1	TGTGCCATCAGGAGGGACAGCGGAGAAGCTTTCTTT	CAIRRDSGEAFF
TRBV20-1	-	few	TRBJ2-5	TGCAGTGCTAGAGCACCCCCGTCCCAGTACTTC	CSARAPPSQYF
TRBV28	TRBD1	-	TRBJ2-7	TGTGCCAGCAGTTTTAGACAGGGCGAGCAGTACTTC	CASSFRQGEQYF
TRBV4-3	TRBD2	-	TRBJ2-1	TGCGCCAGCAGCCAAGAGATTGATAGCGGGAGGGCGAAAGCGTACAATGAGCAGTTCTTC	CASSQEIDSGRAKAYNEQFF
TRBV7-2	-	-	TRBJ2-1	TGTGCCAGCAGCGGACGGGACACTAGCTCCTACAATGAGCAGTTCTTC	CASSGRDTSSYNEQFF
TRBV6-1	-	-	TRBJ2-3	TGTGCCAGCAGCCGATCCTGGACAGCTTCCAGCACAGATACGCAGTATTTT	CASSRSWTASSTDTQYF
TRBV28	TRBD2	-	TRBJ2-3	TGTGCCAGCAGCCGACTAGCTACGCAGTATTTT	CASSRLATQYF
TRBV12-3/TRBV12-4	TRBD2	-	TRBJ2-3	TGTGCCAGCACCCCGGGGGGGGATACGCAGTATTTT	CASTPGGDTQYF
TRBV7-2	TRBD2	few	TRBJ2-3	TGTGCCAGCAGCTGGGTAGCGGGGTTCACAGATACGCAGTATTTT	CASSWVAGFTDTQYF
TRBV7-7	-	-	TRBJ2-5	TGTGCTAGCACCCCCAACTGGGGGACCCAAGAGACCCAGTACTTC	CASTPNWGTQETQYF
TRBV27	-	-	TRBJ2-4	TGTGCCAGCAGTCTACAGGGCGAAAACATTCAGTACTTC	CASSLQGENIQYF
TRBV18	-	few	TRBJ2-6	TGTGCCAGCTCACAAAACTTACAGGGTGCTGGGGCCAACGTCCTGACTTTC	CASSQNLQGAGANVLTF
TRBV6-2/TRBV6-3	-	many	TRBJ2-1	TGTGCCAGCAGTTCCCCAGGGGTCAAGGTTTTAAATGAGCAGTTCTTC	CASSSPGVKVLNEQFF
TRBV13	-	many	TRBJ2-7	TGTGCCAGCAGCTTACGGGGGATTGAATACGAGCAGTACTTC	CASSLRGIEYEQYF
TRBV12-3/TRBV12-4	-	-	TRBJ2-1	TGTGCCAGCAGTGGAGGGGGGGATCGGAATGAGCAGTTCTTC	CASSGGGDRNEQFF
TRBV4-3	-	many	TRBJ2-5	TGCGCCAGCAGCCAAGATGGTACGGGGACCCAGTACTTC	CASSQDGTGTQYF
TRBV5-1	TRBD2	few	TRBJ2-3	TGCGCCAGCAGCTTGCCGCTTGCGGGAGGGAGGTCAGATACGCAGTATTTT	CASSLPLAGGRSDTQYF
TRBV27	-	-	TRBJ2-1	TGTGCCAGCAGCACCGGGAGTCCCGTTAGCTACAATGAGCAGTTCTTC	CASSTGSPVSYNEQFF
TRBV29-1	-	few	TRBJ2-1	TGCAGCGTTGTGATGGGCAATGAGCAGTTCTTC	CSVVMGNEQFF
TRBV11-3	-	many	TRBJ2-1	TGTGCCAGCAGCAGGGATACGGGTCCGAGCTCCTACAATGAGCAGTTCTTC	CASSRDTGPSSYNEQFF
TRBV2	-	few	TRBJ2-5	TGTGCCAGCAGTGAACTTAAGGGATGGGAGACCCAGTACTTC	CASSELKGWETQYF
TRBV5-1	TRBD1	few	TRBJ2-3	TGCGCCAGCAGCTTGGAGGACAGGGGAACAGATACGCAGTATTTT	CASSLEDRGTDTQYF
TRBV11-2	TRBD2	-	TRBJ2-1	TGTGCCAGCGGCCAGGAAGGACTAGCGTACAATGAGCAGTTCTTC	CASGQEGLAYNEQFF
TRBV5-1	TRBD1	few	TRBJ2-1	TGCGCCAGCAGCCCGGAATCGACAGGGTGGAGTAATGAGCAGTTCTTC	CASSPESTGWSNEQFF
TRBV7-2	TRBD2	many	TRBJ2-7	TGTGCCAGCAGCCCGGGGGGAAGCGAGCAGTACTTC	CASSPGGSEQYF
TRBV4-3	TRBD1	-	TRBJ1-2	TGCGCCAGCAGCCAAGGACGGGACAGAATCTATGGCTACACCTTC	CASSQGRDRIYGYTF
TRBV4-3	-	-	TRBJ2-2	TGCGCCAGCAGCCAAGGGGACCCCACCCCGCGGGAGCTGTTTTTT	CASSQGDPTPRELFF
TRBV18	-	many	TRBJ2-7	TGTGCCAGCTCACCAGGGGGCTACGAGCAGTACTTC	CASSPGGYEQYF
TRBV7-9	-	many	TRBJ1-6	TGTGCCAGCAGCCCGGCCGGGGATTCACCCCTCCACTTT	CASSPAGDSPLHF
TRBV12-3/TRBV12-4	-	many	TRBJ1-2	TGTGCCAGCACCTACTCGGGCAAGGGAGCGAACTATGGCTACACCTTC	CASTYSGKGANYGYTF
TRBV20-1	TRBD1	many	TRBJ2-7	TGCAGTGCCCCGGGACAGGCTTCCTACGAGCAGTACTTC	CSAPGQASYEQYF
TRBV6-1	TRBD1	-	TRBJ2-1	TGTGCCAGCAGGAATCTCGCCGGGACAGCGTACAATGAGCAGTTCTTC	CASRNLAGTAYNEQFF
TRBV24-1	TRBD1	many	TRBJ1-5	TGTGCCACCAGCGGGACAGGGGGCGGAGGACAGCCCCAGCATTTT	CATSGTGGGGQPQHF
TRBV12-3/TRBV12-4	-	many	TRBJ1-2	TGTGCCAGCAGCTCCACCTTCTTTGTGGGCTACACCTTC	CASSSTFFVGYTF
TRBV10-1	-	-	TRBJ2-3	TGCGCCAGCAGTGAGGTTAGCGGAATCACCACAGATACGCAGTATTTT	CASSEVSGITTDTQYF
TRBV18	-	few	TRBJ2-2	TGTGCCAGCTCGGGGACCGTCGGCACCGGGGAGCTGTTTTTT	CASSGTVGTGELFF
TRBV20-1	-	few	TRBJ2-7	TGCAGTGCTAGAGGAGACAGGCGCTACGAGCAGTACTTC	CSARGDRRYEQYF